This T cell receptor (beta chain) was observed in a study of cytomegalovirus exposure and HLA in healthy donors (dated by TCRdb to 2017 to 2019). Turning to the overall study: An earlier analysis of 587 of the donors reported about 300 Gb of sequence data and 95 million to 140 million unique TCR beta sequences obtained from some 200 million T cells. Roughly 300 gigabases of sequencing data and 70 million to 100 million unique TCR sequences were included in an early release covering around 650 HLA-typed donors. Of the 300 to 500 genotyped donors, 75% to 85% were placed in the genetic ancestry cluster associated with self-reported Caucasian donors. The study was designed to test whether signatures of past pathogen exposure could be identified by cataloging public T cell receptors. The study used immunosequencing to profile the T cell repertoires of 666 subjects and linked those repertoires to cytomegalovirus serostatus. Along with the roughly 670-subject first cohort, a separate validation cohort of over 90 different subjects was used. The study combined high-throughput TCR immunosequencing, statistical association of individual TCRs with disease status, and machine learning to predict cytomegalovirus infection status. To study patterns of TCR occurrence, a later analysis re-analyzed previously published TCR beta repertoires from 666 donors and added high-resolution HLA genotyping. In the later analysis, no new phenotypic data were used to find candidate immune exposures; instead, reliance was placed on TCR beta sequences and their occurrence across donors. To decide whether each TCR beta V gene segment behaved as functional or pseudogenic, an earlier analysis of some 570 of the donors relied on high-throughput TCR beta sequencing. Donor age, sex, ethnicity and CMV serostatus were compiled together with the repertoire data. In a later genetic analysis, genome-wide SNP genotypes for 398 of the 666 donors were used, and that subset was treated as a discovery cohort. Every discovery cohort repertoire had been produced on one sequencing platform. Both class I and class II loci were covered by HLA typing, at four-digit resolution. The number of donors typed differed by locus, with about 629-630 for A, B, C, DRB1 and DQB1, 522 for DQA1, some 570 for DPA1, and 450 to 480 for DPB1. A few DR-DQ haplotypes were treated as single units for association and clustering because of strong linkage in the cohort. On average, roughly 250,000 unique TCR beta nucleotide sequences were sequenced per donor among roughly 430 genotyped donors of the cohort, with roughly 18% of those sequences being non-productive. Here is what the overall study found, with its caveats: According to a later analysis, parvovirus B19, influenza, CMV and Epstein-Barr virus appeared linked to several top co-occurrence clusters. In vitro tests confirmed that a few of the cytomegalovirus-associated TCR beta chains recognize cytomegalovirus antigens. V-gene and J-gene trimming of TCR beta chains was associated with a missense DCLRE1C variant in a later genetic analysis, and the association was replicated in an independent cohort. In a later analysis, most CMV-associated TCR beta chains were found to appear HLA-restricted, with HLA associations seemingly driven largely by CMV exposure. For the cohort, immune exposure information was limited to CMV serostatus. According to the authors, the approach could potentially be generalized to other disease states and immunological phenotypes. An earlier analysis of approximately 600 of the donors showed that most TCR beta V segments appeared in productive rearrangements either about 87% or about 30% of the time, which broadly matched IMGT annotations. The cohort was sequenced for TCR beta chains only, and without alpha or paired-chain data the features that could be detected were limited. Correlated functional status among segregating V segments might be attributable to linkage disequilibrium, but an unknown experimental factor could not be ruled out. According to a later analysis, TCR association rates differed among HLA loci, with DRB1 alleles showing the most associated TCRs and HLA-C alleles showing the fewest. Because the 87-base-pair reads could not distinguish some IMGT-functional V segments, including TRBV6-2 and TRBV6-3, those segments were excluded. A further reported finding was that TCR beta sequences accurately predicted the HLA-A and HLA-B alleles for most subjects in the first cohort. Sequencing depth was assumed to be roughly uniform across donors in the presence/absence analyses, though that assumption may not hold. A total of about 180 TCR beta chains were listed by the study as associated with cytomegalovirus. Compared with equally common non-associated chains, HLA-associated TCR beta chains in a later analysis were more clonally expanded and had lower generation probabilities. Cytomegalovirus status was reported to be diagnosed by the classifier with high specificity and sensitivity in both the original and validation cohorts. Because HLA typing was missing for some donors at each locus, association tests included only the typed subset. A later genetic analysis reported fewer N-insertions in productive TCRs among donors in an Asian-associated ancestry cluster than the 666-donor mean. In a later analysis, 15,000 to 20,000 TCR beta sequences were associated with specific HLA alleles at a false discovery rate of 0.05. A cluster of highly shared sequence variants was judged likely to be a technical artifact of the sequencing pipeline. Because counts were too low, approximately 15 rarely observed V segments, including chromosome 9 orphons, were excluded from the earlier analysis of fewer than 650 of the donors. Across donors, most TCR sequences were observed very rarely, whereas some public TCRs were present in many individuals. When HLA alleles, especially DR and DQ, strongly co-occurred, attributing TCR associations to individual alleles was difficult.

Its CDR3 holds 17 amino acids, cysteine through phenylalanine. This entry keeps only the CDR3 DNA: 51 bases, framed from base 1. CDR1 is given as LNHDA and CDR2 as SQIVND, both from the germline V gene (reference sequence). Trimming removed 1 base from V and 0 bases from J; the gene matches leave 6 bases unexplained. Receptor amplification or capture employed the immunoSEQ multiplex PCR assay. A mixture of 60 forward primers for TCR Vbeta segments and 13 reverse primers for TCR Jbeta segments was used in the multiplex PCR. The CDR3 region of rearranged TCR beta genes was amplified from genomic DNA by a multiplex PCR assay. The amplified TCR beta libraries were sequenced on the Illumina HiSeq System as 87-base-pair reads. The paper's data handling went like this. In a later analysis, approximately 74 million unique TCR beta chains were counted across the approximately 640 repertoires, and roughly 11 million of these chains were shared by at least two donors. Raw reads were error-corrected and collapsed into unique sequences by a nearest-neighbor algorithm in which closely related sequences were merged to remove PCR and sequencing errors. CDR3 sequences were aligned to IMGT reference sequences to assign V, D and J gene segments. For a sequence to be retained, a match of at least six nucleotides to both a V gene segment and a J gene segment was required. Rearrangements were called productive when the CDR3 lacked stop codons and stayed in frame with V and J; all others were non-productive. CDR3 was defined according to IMGT convention as the region running from the second conserved V-encoded cysteine to the conserved J-encoded phenylalanine. The earlier analysis of fewer than 750 of the donors excluded sequences that lacked an unambiguous match to a single V gene segment. In an earlier analysis of 587 of the donors, V segments were called functional above 56.7% productive rearrangements and were called segregating when the between-donor standard deviation exceeded 5%. A statistical classification framework was developed to diagnose cytomegalovirus status using the catalog of TCR beta chain sequences. In a later analysis, TCR nucleotide sequences were compared against IMGT/GENE-DB human TR gene sequences so that V and J genes could be assigned. In a later analysis, CDR3 sequences and most-parsimonious VDJ recombination scenarios were assigned using the TCRdist pipeline. In a later analysis, every TCR beta chain was defined by the combination of its CDR3 amino acid sequence and its V-gene family, and reads without a unique V-gene family were dropped. A later analysis removed 550 to 650 highly shared, low-generation-probability nucleotide sequences to deal with suspected cross-contamination and a sequencing artifact. In a later analysis, a clonal expansion index was calculated for each public chain from normalized within-repertoire ranks of inferred template counts. Generation probabilities in a later analysis came from a VDJ recombination model fitted to out-of-frame rearrangements, and those results were checked against IGoR. In a later analysis, TCR-TCR, TCR-HLA and TCR-CMV co-occurrence was scored with hypergeometric tests, and a repertoire-size bias correction was applied to TCR pairs. To estimate false discovery rates, a later analysis permuted the HLA or CMV assignments 20 times. In a later analysis, co-occurring TCRs were grouped using DBSCAN, with TCRdist sequence similarity added in when clustering inside HLA-allele-positive subsets. Repertoires with fewer than 30,000 or more than 120,000 public chains, plus five repertoires with anomalous nucleotide sharing, were excluded from co-occurrence clustering. In TCRdb, the immuneACCESS table is reduced to in-frame sequences with V and J assigned. These tables do not hold every clone; where another copy was compared, an unresolved V gene accounts for under half, and the others remain unexplained. The V and J calls and clone size are taken from that table; D and trimming were inferred from the DNA. For this sample the table gives about 76,000 clones, of which 73% were detected only once. The top ten hold about 16% of the sample.

Comments on this clone: Its antigen remains unidentified. No much larger clone exists at a distance of one base, and base qualities are not known.

The cohort consisted of approximately 670 healthy bone marrow donors. At the time of sampling, every cohort member was nominally healthy, though immune exposures that went unrecorded were likely present. The donor tested CMV seropositive and was one of the 289 seropositive cohort members. A peripheral blood sample was collected from each donor, and TCR beta sequencing was performed on peripheral blood mononuclear cells. The Qiagen DNeasy Blood Extraction Kit was used to extract genomic DNA from the blood cell samples. Sequencing was carried out using PBMCs. Recombination linked TRBV19 to TRBJ1-3, and 7 junction bases match TRBD1. The receptor was derived from a woman between 40 and 55 years old in good health and CMV-seropositive. The nucleotides are TGTGCCAGTAGTATAGGTCCGGGACAGAGCTCTGGAAACACCATATATTTT. Its protein reads: CASSIGPGQSSGNTIYF.